This T cell receptor (beta chain) was obtained from a study of quantifying T cell responses using KT2 cells. Study as a whole: TCR alpha and beta constant-region primers primed reverse transcription of RNA. The T4 ligation step was estimated to exceed 10% efficiency under optimum conditions. The second PCR was a qPCR stopped at a predetermined fluorescence threshold.

Different KT2-to-PBMC ratios were created with a constant PBMC count. A single-stranded UMI oligo with SP2 sequence was ligated to cDNA 3' ends. First-round PCR used about 4 cycles and beta primers RC1.1 and RC1.2 covering TRBC1 and TRBC2. TCRdb passed the UMI-ligation and nested PCR reads through MiXCR, listing each CDR3 protein once. Found here are 40,000 to 60,000 distinct CDR3 sequences, about 9.9% of them singletons; the top ten hold more than 9%. Germline V gene lookup returns CDR1 MGHRA and CDR2 YSYEKL. V lost 0 bases, J lost 7 bases, and 12 bases lay in between. The CDR3 consists of 14 residues. Broader study findings: KT2 sequence counts showed saturation when very many KT2 cells were spiked in.

Points on this clonotype: Its antigen remains unidentified.

The TCR comes from a human donor. Material for sequencing was PBMCs spiked with cells of the T cell clone KT2. The chain joins TRBV4-1 to TRBJ1-2; D remains unclear. CDR3 coding DNA: TGCGCCAGCAGCCAAGAGTTTCGAGAGGGTGGCTACACCTTC. Its translation is CASSQEFREGGYTF.